This T cell receptor (beta chain) was documented in a study of spatial heterogeneity in lung cancer. On the study more broadly: TCR transcript abundance in tumor regions was strongly correlated with the T cell module score obtained from matched bulk RNA-seq.

Findings and caveats of the study: Intratumoral expanded alpha and beta TCR counts were found to track tumor mutation counts.

From germline, CDR1 is SGHRS and CDR2 YFSETQ. The ends lost 5 bases at V and 6 bases at J; junction bases unmatched: 9. The CDR3 spans 14 residues. This clonotype was found a few times. Its antigen is not known. As an off-target read in a library built for alpha chains, this beta chain has a frequency of little significance. TCRdb ran MiXCR on the 5' RACE reads and lists one entry per CDR3 protein. Among 3,000 to 4,000 distinct CDR3 sequences listed, roughly 5.6% were seen once. Time point described: sample taken at primary tumor resection. V and J are TRBV5-1 and TRBJ2-3; 7 nucleotides agree with TRBD2. The sequence was obtained from a female donor with early-stage non-small cell lung cancer. The specimen comprised lung tumor tissue, sampled at surgery. As DNA, the CDR3 is TGCGCCAGCAGGGGAGGGGAGTTTACCGATACGCAGTATTTT. It is translated as CASRGGEFTDTQYF.